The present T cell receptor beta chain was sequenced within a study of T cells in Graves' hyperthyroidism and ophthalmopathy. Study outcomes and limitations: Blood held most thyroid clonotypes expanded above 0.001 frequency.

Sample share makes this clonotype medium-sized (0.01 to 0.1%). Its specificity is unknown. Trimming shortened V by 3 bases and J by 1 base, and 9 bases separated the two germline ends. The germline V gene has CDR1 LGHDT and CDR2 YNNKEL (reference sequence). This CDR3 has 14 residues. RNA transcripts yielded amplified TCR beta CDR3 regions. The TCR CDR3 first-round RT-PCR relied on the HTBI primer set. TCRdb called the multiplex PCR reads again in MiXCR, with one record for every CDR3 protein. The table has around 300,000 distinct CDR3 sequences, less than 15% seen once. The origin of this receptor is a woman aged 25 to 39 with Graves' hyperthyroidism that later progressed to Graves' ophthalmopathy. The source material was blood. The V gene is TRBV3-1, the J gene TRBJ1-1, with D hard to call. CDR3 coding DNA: TGTGCCAGCAGCCACTTCGCCCAGAACACTGAAGCTTTCTTT. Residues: CASSHFAQNTEAFF. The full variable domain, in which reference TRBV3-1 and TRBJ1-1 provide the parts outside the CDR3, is DTAVSQTPKYLVTQMGNDKSIKCEQNLGHDTMYWYKQDSKKFLKIMFSYNNKELIINETVPNRFSPKSPDKAHLNLHINSLELGDSAVYFCASSHFAQNTEAFFGQGTRLTVV.